The clone carrying this T cell receptor (beta chain) came up a few times. As yet, its antigen is unknown. This specimen comes from a study of T-cell memory formation after mild COVID-19. TCRdb re-called the 5' RACE reads with MiXCR, one entry per CDR3 protein. This sample carries some 340,000 distinct CDR3 sequences, 10% to 15% of them seen once, and the ten largest clones take over 20%. The CDR3 has 16 residues. Whole-study results and caveats: Day 37-peaking second-wave clones had unconfirmed SARS-CoV-2 specificity. Contracting CD4+ clones were located mainly in CM and EM, and CD8+ clones in EMRA. Among clones contracting day 15 to 85, CD4/CD8 was balanced, whereas later expanders leaned CD4+.

The sequence came from a man younger than 35 who had mild COVID-19 (a few samples of this study predate the infection). Cell type and time point are not known. The sample consisted of PBMCs or a T cell subset sorted from them (not recorded which). The chain uses TRBV21-1 and TRBJ2-5; TRBD2, the table's D call, lacks a check against the DNA. TRBV21-1 has pseudogene status. Here the CDR3 DNA reads TGTGCCAGCAGCAAAGCGCCTACTAGCCTACGAGAGACCCAGTACTTC. Its translation: CASSKAPTSLRETQYF.